This passage covers 13 T cell receptor beta chains from one sample sequenced in a study of regulatory T cells in long-lasting Graves disease. Sequencing libraries for TCR beta were prepared with iRepertoire HTBI primers and Arm-PCR of CDR3 regions. One entry per CDR3 protein results from TCRdb running MiXCR on the multiplex PCR reads. The sample has approximately 470,000 distinct CDR3 sequences, about 17% seen once. Time point reported: newly diagnosed GD, antithyroid drugs for less than 3 months. Isolated PBMC RNA provided the starting material for the TCR library. The sample was also linked to a second study, of T cells in Graves' hyperthyroidism and ophthalmopathy.

The source material was peripheral blood mononuclear cells (PBMCs), sampled at new diagnosis, from a patient treated with antithyroid drugs. The receptors shown here come from a man aged 40-49 years with Graves disease.

This clonotype appeared once. The rearrangement uses TRBV6-1 and TRBJ2-7; possibly TRBD2 for D (6 bases). The germline V gene has CDR1 MNHNS and CDR2 SASEGT. The V and J ends lost 8 bases and 3 bases respectively, with 8 bases between them. The CDR3 extends over 11 amino acids. Here the CDR3 reads CASPGGYEQYF. CDR3 sequence (DNA): TGTGCCAGCCCCGGGGGCTACGAGCAGTACTTC.

At least ten counts were recorded for this clonotype. The V call is TRBV14, the J call TRBJ1-6, with 8 bases lining up with TRBD1. CDR1 is SGHDN, CDR2 FVKESK, per germline. With V trimmed by 1 base and J by 8 bases, 1 base remained unmatched. This CDR3 contains 14 residues. CDR3 nucleotides: TGTGCCAGCAGCCAAGGACAGGGGTATTCACCCCTCCACTTT. This codes for CASSQGQGYSPLHF.

This clonotype came up many times. The chain recombines TRBV7-2 with TRBJ2-3; D is possibly TRBD2 (6 bases). The ends were cut back, 4 bases at V and 2 bases at J, with 10 bases in the middle. The length of the CDR3 is 14 residues. CDR1 is SGHTA, CDR2 FQGNSA, per germline. The CDR3 sequence is CASSSGLITDTQYF. The CDR3 DNA reads TGTGCCAGCAGCTCGGGACTCATCACAGATACGCAGTATTTT.

This clonotype was seen many times. The CDR3 loop reads CSVFGGNSYEQYF. CDR3 in DNA: TGCAGCGTTTTCGGCGGGAACTCCTACGAGCAGTACTTC. V and J are TRBV29-1 and TRBJ2-7; D is possibly TRBD2 (6 bases). Germline V CDR1 and CDR2: SQVTM, ANQGSEA. Trimming removed 5 bases at V and 0 bases at J, with 11 bases between. CDR3 size: 13 residues.

This clonotype showed up many times. The chain is built from TRBV9 and TRBJ2-5; 7 bases are a match to TRBD1. Germline trimming cut 5 bases from V and 4 bases from J; bases unmatched to any gene: 8. Germline loops: CDR1 SGDLS, CDR2 YYNGEE. This CDR3 region has 14 residues. The CDR3 DNA follows: TGTGCCAGCAGTAACAGGGGTGCTGCAGAGACCCAGTACTTC. It translates to CASSNRGAAETQYF.

This clonotype was observed at least ten times. The chain links TRBV5-1 to TRBJ1-4; the match to TRBD1 covers 8 bases. This CDR3 has 14 residues. CDR1 and CDR2 from the germline V gene are SGHRS and YFSETQ. Losses at the gene ends were 5 bases for V and 3 bases for J; bases not matched to a gene: 3. The CDR3 sequence: CASRDRVANEKLFF. The CDR3 DNA sequence: TGCGCCAGCAGGGACAGGGTGGCTAATGAAAAACTGTTTTTT. Full variable domain (remainder filled in from reference TRBV5-1 and TRBJ1-4): KAGVTQTPRYLIKTRGQQVTLSCSPISGHRSVSWYQQTPGQGLQFLFEYFSETQRNKGNFPGRFSGRQFSNSRSEMNVSTLELGDSALYLCASRDRVANEKLFFGSGTQLSVL.

This clonotype was found many times. The genes are TRBV20-1 and TRBJ2-3, with 10 positions matching TRBD2. V lost 5 bases, J lost 8 bases, and 10 bases stayed unmatched. The V gene's germline CDR1 is DFQATT and CDR2 SNEGSKA (reference sequence). The CDR3 is 14 amino acids. The CDR3 here is CSAAAGPSGSTQYF. The CDR3 DNA reads TGCAGTGCTGCCGCCGGGCCTAGCGGGAGTACGCAGTATTTT.

This clonotype was counted between two and nine times. V is TRBV7-9 and J is TRBJ2-2, with a weak D call TRBD2 (6 bases). Trimming removed 2 bases at V and 5 bases at J, with 9 bases between. CDR1 and CDR2 from the germline V gene are SEHNR and FQNEAQ (reference sequence). This CDR3 is built from 14 residues. Here the CDR3 DNA reads TGTGCCAGCAGCTTAACGGGAGAAACCGGGGAGCTGTTTTTT. Its protein product is CASSLTGETGELFF.

The V and J genes are TRBV4-1 and TRBJ2-7; D unresolved. The ends were cut back, 1 base at V and 0 bases at J, with 10 bases in the middle. Per germline, CDR1 MGHRA and CDR2 YSYEKL. The CDR3 covers 15 residues. CDR3 coding DNA: TGCGCCAGCAGCCAAGCTATCTTAGGCTCCTACGAGCAGTACTTC. Translation gives CASSQAILGSYEQYF.

This clonotype has a count of ten or more. The chain has TRBV28 and TRBJ2-1, with 7 bases fitting TRBD2. V was clipped by 1 base and J by 14 bases; unmatched bases: 5. This CDR3 spans 12 amino acids. CDR1 MDHEN and CDR2 SYDVKM come from the germline V gene. CDR3 coding DNA: TGTGCCAGCAGTTTATTGGGAGGGCCGGAGTTCTTC. This gives the protein CASSLLGGPEFF. Based on the CDR3 plus reference TRBV28 and TRBJ2-1, the full variable domain is DVKVTQSSRYLVKRTGEKVFLECVQDMDHENMFWYRQDPGLGLRLIYFSYDVKMKEKGDIPEGYSVSREKKERFSLILESASTNQTSMYLCASSLLGGPEFFGPGTRLTVL.

This clonotype was observed many times. The CDR3 sequence: CASSLSLFINRTYEQYF. The CDR3 nucleotides read TGTGCCAGCAGTTTATCCCTCTTCATCAACAGGACCTACGAGCAGTACTTC. The V and J genes are TRBV28 and TRBJ2-7, with D maybe TRBD1 (5 bases). CDR1 is MDHEN and CDR2 is SYDVKM in the germline V gene. CDR3 length: 17 residues. Deletions cut 1 base from V and 2 bases from J, with 18 bases between.

This clonotype has a count of ten or more. V and J are TRBV13 and TRBJ2-5; D not certain. V was cut by 5 bases and J by 6 bases, with 16 bases left in between. From germline, CDR1 is PRHDT and CDR2 FYEKMQ (reference sequence). The CDR3 runs 14 residues. Here the CDR3 reads CASSPPPPLQTQYF. The CDR3 nucleotides read TGTGCCAGCAGCCCTCCTCCTCCGTTGCAGACCCAGTACTTC.

Only one count was recorded for this clonotype. The chain employs TRBV4-2 and TRBJ2-7; D gene uncertain. Trimming left V 0 bases short and J 5 bases short, with 8 bases between. The CDR3 loop spans 13 amino acids. The V gene's germline CDR1 is LGHNA and CDR2 YNFKEQ. The CDR3 nucleotides are TGTGCCAGCAGCCAAGATTGGGGAAACGAGCAGTACTTC. Protein product: CASSQDWGNEQYF.